This T cell receptor (beta chain) was sequenced in a study of shared clonotypes between healthy human individuals. CD45RO-negative, CCR7-selected cells formed the naive CD8 fraction, which excluded terminally differentiated effector memory CD45RA+ cells. In the sorted-subset replicate PCRs, around 200 ng DNA, 30,000 or so T cell genomes, was used. Repertoires were generated with immunoSEQ multiplex PCR, while TCRdb's copy carries only in-frame clones and drops some. The sample carries over 800,000 clones, 80% to 95% recorded once. This clonotype was sampled from a man aged 25 to 40 in good health. What was sequenced was naive CD8+ T cells sorted from blood.

CDR3 in DNA: TGTGCCAGCAGCGCCACTCTAGCGGGAGGCATGGGGGAGACCCAGTACTTC. This translates into CASSATLAGGMGETQYF. This chain links TRBV7-9 with TRBJ2-5; TRBD2 matches at 11 bases. The CDR3 is 17 residues long. V shed 5 bases and J 5 bases; nucleotides not matched to a gene: 13. Germline CDR1 and CDR2: SEHNR and FQNEAQ (reference sequence).